These T cell receptor beta chains were read from a single sample in a study of cytomegalovirus exposure and HLA in healthy donors. The method was immunoSEQ multiplex PCR; TCRdb's version includes in-frame clones alone and lacks a portion of them. The sample consists of about 110,000 clones, under 85% of them appearing once. Source material: PBMCs. These receptors were obtained from a man aged 25-45 years in good health and CMV-seronegative. CDR3s include the opening cysteine and the closing phenylalanine or tryptophan. D genes are given only for firm matches. The size field is filled for only some rows; it gives once, few, many or a size class.

v_gene	d_gene	len	j_gene	abundance	CDR3aa	CDR3nt
TRBV15	-	19	TRBJ2-1	-	CATSRVPRLAHISYNEQFF	TGTGCCACCAGCAGAGTCCCCCGGCTAGCCCATATCTCCTACAATGAGCAGTTCTTC
TRBV4-1	-	15	TRBJ2-7	-	CASSQDIRETHEQYF	TGCGCCAGCAGCCAAGATATTAGAGAAACTCACGAGCAGTACTTC
TRBV7-2	TRBD1	14	TRBJ1-2	-	CASSPGDRRYGYTF	TGTGCCAGCAGCCCCGGGGACAGGCGTTATGGCTACACCTTC
TRBV4-3	TRBD1	14	TRBJ2-7	-	CASSQATGGYEQYF	TGCGCCAGCAGCCAGGCGACAGGGGGCTACGAGCAGTACTTC
TRBV7-9	-	14	TRBJ1-2	-	CASSLALTGFGYTF	TGTGCCAGCAGCTTAGCGCTAACGGGATTCGGCTACACCTTC
TRBV21-1	-	12	TRBJ2-5	-	CASPPRQETQYF	TGTGCCAGCCCCCCCCGCCAAGAGACCCAGTACTTC
TRBV28	TRBD1	15	TRBJ1-5	few	CASSLPGTGLQPQHF	TGTGCCAGCAGTTTGCCCGGGACAGGACTTCAGCCCCAGCATTTT
TRBV11-1	-	13	TRBJ2-7	-	CASSSDSPAEQYF	TGTGCCAGCAGCTCGGACAGCCCCGCGGAGCAGTACTTC
TRBV7-9	-	12	TRBJ1-6	-	CASSTPGSPLHF	TGTGCCAGCAGCACGCCGGGTTCACCCCTCCACTTT
TRBV4-3	-	18	TRBJ1-1	-	CASSHHRTPQIMNTEAFF	TGCGCCAGCAGCCATCATAGGACACCCCAAATAATGAACACTGAAGCTTTCTTT
TRBV4-3	TRBD1	14	TRBJ1-1	few	CASSQSGQSLEAFF	TGCGCCAGCAGCCAGTCGGGACAGTCCCTTGAAGCTTTCTTT
TRBV7-2	TRBD1	15	TRBJ2-1	-	CASSLAGGPYNEQFF	TGTGCCAGCAGCTTAGCAGGGGGCCCCTACAATGAGCAGTTCTTC
TRBV7-9	-	14	TRBJ2-7	-	CASRPQGLSGEQYF	TGTGCCAGCAGACCACAGGGATTAAGTGGCGAGCAGTACTTC
TRBV19	TRBD1	14	TRBJ1-5	-	CASSIETGGQPQHF	TGTGCCAGTAGTATAGAGACAGGGGGTCAGCCCCAGCATTTT
TRBV6-5	-	13	TRBJ1-5	-	CASSPAGNQPQHF	TGTGCCAGCAGTCCAGCAGGAAATCAGCCCCAGCATTTT
TRBV5-5	-	14	TRBJ1-1	-	CASSPSPDIPGAFF	TGTGCCAGCAGCCCATCACCGGACATTCCCGGGGCTTTCTTT
TRBV7-6	-	14	TRBJ1-2	-	CASSLDRANRGYTF	TGTGCCAGCAGCTTAGACCGGGCCAACAGGGGCTACACCTTC
TRBV7-8	-	16	TRBJ2-3	once	CASSLAGRGETDTQYF	TGTGCCAGCAGCTTAGCGGGCAGGGGAGAAACAGATACGCAGTATTTT
TRBV7-9	TRBD1	13	TRBJ1-2	-	CASSFTGQGDYTF	TGTGCCAGCAGCTTTACGGGACAGGGGGACTACACCTTC
TRBV5-6	-	12	TRBJ2-3	few	CASSLSELTQYF	TGTGCCAGCAGCTTGAGTGAGCTTACGCAGTATTTT
TRBV7-8	-	13	TRBJ2-7	-	CASSFQTLGEQYF	TGTGCCAGCAGCTTTCAGACCCTCGGGGAGCAGTACTTC
TRBV10-1	-	12	TRBJ1-1	few	CASSAYSASGFF	TGCGCCAGCAGTGCTTACTCGGCAAGCGGTTTCTTT
TRBV7-9	-	12	TRBJ2-1	-	CASSYTDREQFF	TGTGCCAGCAGCTACACTGACAGAGAGCAGTTCTTC
TRBV29-1	TRBD1	15	TRBJ1-2	-	CSVGGTAYSNYGYTF	TGCAGCGTTGGCGGGACAGCCTATTCTAACTATGGCTACACCTTC
TRBV5-1	-	14	TRBJ2-2	-	CASSPGRTDGELFF	TGCGCCAGCAGCCCTGGTAGGACAGACGGGGAGCTGTTTTTT
TRBV6-1	-	14	TRBJ1-1	-	CASSEGRLGTEAFF	TGTGCCAGCAGTGAAGGGAGGTTGGGCACTGAAGCTTTCTTT
TRBV4-1	-	14	TRBJ1-2	-	CASSQDESRRGYTF	TGCGCCAGCAGCCAAGATGAGTCCAGGCGTGGCTACACCTTC
TRBV7-2	-	15	TRBJ2-3	-	CASSLTAGRRYTQYF	TGTGCCAGCAGCTTAACTGCGGGGAGGCGCTATACGCAGTATTTT
TRBV6-5	TRBD1	14	TRBJ2-7	-	CASSQDRSTYEQYF	TGTGCCAGCAGTCAGGACAGGTCGACCTACGAGCAGTACTTC
TRBV7-2	-	14	TRBJ1-1	-	CASRGLGVNTEAFF	TGTGCCAGCAGGGGGCTAGGAGTGAACACTGAAGCTTTCTTT
TRBV18	-	17	TRBJ2-3	-	CASSPASAIRGTDTQYF	TGTGCCAGCTCCCCAGCTAGCGCCATCCGGGGCACAGATACGCAGTATTTT
TRBV5-1	-	16	TRBJ1-2	few	CASSLAVSQAVYGYTF	TGCGCCAGCAGCTTGGCCGTGAGCCAAGCGGTCTATGGCTACACCTTC
TRBV7-2	TRBD1	15	TRBJ1-5	-	CASSLVSGGDGPQHF	TGTGCCAGCAGCTTAGTCTCAGGGGGCGATGGGCCCCAGCATTTT
TRBV5-4	-	13	TRBJ1-1	-	CASSPGGNTEAFF	TGTGCCAGCAGCCCGGGGGGTAACACTGAAGCTTTCTTT
TRBV6-1	TRBD1	16	TRBJ2-7	-	CASSEGAAGGAYEQYF	TGTGCCAGCAGTGAAGGTGCGGCAGGGGGTGCCTACGAGCAGTACTTC
TRBV18	-	12	TRBJ1-2	-	CASSTGTSGYTF	TGTGCCAGCTCAACCGGGACAAGTGGCTACACCTTC
TRBV18	TRBD2	15	TRBJ2-7	-	CASSPAAGGPYEQYF	TGTGCCAGCTCACCGGCGGCGGGAGGGCCGTACGAGCAGTACTTC
TRBV2	-	14	TRBJ1-2	-	CASSEGLNKNGYTF	TGTGCCAGCAGTGAAGGGCTCAACAAGAATGGCTACACCTTC
TRBV27	-	16	TRBJ1-2	once	CASGYGLTAFHYGYTF	TGTGCCAGCGGATACGGCCTGACAGCGTTTCATTATGGCTACACCTTC
TRBV5-1	-	12	TRBJ2-1	-	CASSSFSNEQFF	TGCGCCAGCAGCTCCTTCTCTAATGAGCAGTTCTTC
TRBV5-1	-	15	TRBJ2-1	-	CASSFGQGTYNEQFF	TGCGCCAGCAGCTTCGGTCAGGGTACGTACAATGAGCAGTTCTTC
TRBV2	TRBD1	15	TRBJ1-5	few	CASSQRTGGNQPQHF	TGTGCCAGCAGCCAGAGGACAGGGGGCAATCAGCCCCAGCATTTT
TRBV29-1	TRBD1	14	TRBJ1-5	-	CSATVGGSNQPQHF	TGCAGCGCCACAGTAGGGGGCAGTAATCAGCCCCAGCATTTT
TRBV4-1	TRBD1	17	TRBJ1-5	few	CASSQGPGGASNQPQHF	TGCGCCAGCAGCCAAGGGCCAGGGGGTGCGAGCAATCAGCCCCAGCATTTT
TRBV15	TRBD1	15	TRBJ1-2	-	CATSSQRDRLNGYTF	TGTGCCACCAGCAGTCAGAGGGACAGGTTAAATGGCTACACCTTC
TRBV5-1	-	14	TRBJ1-4	-	CASSLAGSDEKLFF	TGCGCCAGCAGCTTGGCCGGGTCGGATGAAAAACTGTTTTTT
TRBV4-2	-	16	TRBJ2-3	once	CASSQEGGREADTQYF	TGTGCCAGCAGCCAAGAAGGTGGCAGGGAAGCAGATACGCAGTATTTT
TRBV27	-	15	TRBJ2-1	-	CASSLSGEGYNEQFF	TGTGCCAGCAGTTTATCCGGGGAAGGGTACAATGAGCAGTTCTTC
TRBV15	-	14	TRBJ2-5	-	CATSRGRGGETQYF	TGTGCCACCAGCAGAGGGAGGGGGGGTGAGACCCAGTACTTC